The 24 T cell receptor beta chains below all came from one sample that was sequenced in a study of cytomegalovirus exposure and HLA in healthy donors. The PCR employed 60 Vbeta primers together with 13 Jbeta primers. Here immunoSEQ multiplex PCR was the method, and the copy in TCRdb shows in-frame clones only, minus some. The sample has more than 150,000 clones; roughly 76% are singletons. The sample was PBMCs. All receptors come from a man aged 40-50 years in good health and CMV-seropositive.

This clone was detected only once. This chain uses TRBV5-1 with TRBJ2-5, with TRBD2 identical over 10 bases. Germline CDR1 is SGHRS and CDR2 is YFSETQ. The junction had 4 bases not matched to a gene; V was cut back by 0 bases and J by 2 bases. The CDR3 is 16 amino acids. CDR3 coding DNA: TGCGCCAGCAGCTTGGAAGTGACTAGCGGGCAAGAGACCCAGTACTTC. This translates into CASSLEVTSGQETQYF.

The J gene is TRBJ1-5, the V gene TRBV15, with unresolved D. This CDR3 region has 17 residues. Germline loops: CDR1 LNHNV, CDR2 YYDKDF (reference sequence). V lost 0 bases and J lost 4, with 16 bases in between. CDR3: CATSREGRHSGNQPQHF. In DNA form, the CDR3 reads TGTGCCACCAGCAGAGAGGGCCGGCATTCTGGGAATCAGCCCCAGCATTTT.

This chain links TRBV7-3 with TRBJ2-5; D is possibly TRBD1 (5 bases). The V end was cut by 5 bases, the J end by 2 bases, with 9 bases between. This CDR3 is built from 13 residues. Germline V CDR1 and CDR2: SGHTA, FQGTGA. DNA for the CDR3: TGTGCCAGCAGCCGACAGAATCAAGAGACCCAGTACTTC. Translated, it gives CASSRQNQETQYF.

This clone was detected a few times. The rearrangement joins TRBV18 to TRBJ2-5; 7 bases agree with TRBD2. Matching the DNA end better, TRBJ2-7 makes the J call doubtful. The CDR3 runs to 14 residues. CDR1 is KGHSH, CDR2 LQKENI, per germline. CDR3 region: CASSPLAGRDEQYF. CDR3 coding DNA: TGTGCCAGCTCACCATTGGCAGGGAGGGACGAGCAGTACTTC.

V and J are TRBV10-1 and TRBJ2-7; a weak D match, TRBD2 (7 bases). CDR3 length equals 17 residues. V gave up 4 bases and J gave up 4 bases, with 23 bases separating them. Germline V gene lookup returns CDR1 WNHNN and CDR2 SYGVQD (reference sequence). The CDR3 DNA follows: TGCGCCAGCAGTGTGAATCGGGGGGCCCGTCTGCCATACGAGCAGTACTTC. It yields the protein CASSVNRGARLPYEQYF.

The sample holds a few counts of this clone. Written as DNA, the CDR3 is TGTGCCAGCTCACGGGGGGGCTACGAGCAGTACTTC. Translation: CASSRGGYEQYF. J is TRBJ2-7 and V is TRBV18; 7 nucleotides line up with TRBD2. The CDR3 totals 12 residues. V lost 4 bases and J lost 3; bases outside the gene matches: 0. Looked up from germline, CDR1 is KGHSH and CDR2 is LQKENI.

The chain joins TRBV27 to TRBJ2-7, with unresolved D. V was pared by 5 bases and J by 6 bases, with 14 bases between. This CDR3 has 13 residues. Germline V gene sequence: CDR1 MNHEY, CDR2 SMNVEV (reference sequence). The CDR3 protein is CASSTHSGVEQYF. CDR3 DNA: TGTGCCAGCAGTACACACAGTGGTGTCGAGCAGTACTTC.

The chain uses TRBV28 and TRBJ2-7; D possibly corresponds to TRBD2 (6 bases). Germline V gene lookup returns CDR1 MDHEN and CDR2 SYDVKM. V lost 8 bases, J lost 3 bases, and 8 bases lay in between. The CDR3 is 11 amino acids. The CDR3 loop reads CASGGYYEQYF. CDR3 DNA: TGTGCCAGCGGGGGGTACTACGAGCAGTACTTC. Using reference TRBV28 and TRBJ2-7 for the parts outside the CDR3, the full variable domain is DVKVTQSSRYLVKRTGEKVFLECVQDMDHENMFWYRQDPGLGLRLIYFSYDVKMKEKGDIPEGYSVSREKKERFSLILESASTNQTSMYLCASGGYYEQYFGPGTRLTVT.

This clone has just one count. V gene TRBV5-1 combines with J gene TRBJ2-7; 9 bases fit TRBD2. In germline, CDR1 is SGHRS, CDR2 YFSETQ. J gave up 2 bases and V 4 bases, and 4 bases lay outside the gene matches. The CDR3 consists of 14 residues. This CDR3 reads CASSLAGTAYEQYF. The CDR3 DNA sequence: TGCGCCAGCAGCCTAGCGGGGACCGCCTACGAGCAGTACTTC.

The chain recombines TRBV7-9 with TRBJ2-3; D is undetermined. This CDR3 has 13 amino acids. Germline CDR1 is SEHNR and CDR2 is FQNEAQ (reference sequence). The ends were cut back, 5 bases at V and 0 bases at J, with 6 bases in the middle. The CDR3 protein is CASSRDSTDTQYF. For the CDR3, the DNA is TGTGCCAGCAGCAGAGATAGCACAGATACGCAGTATTTT. The full variable domain, in which reference TRBV7-9 and TRBJ2-3 provide the parts outside the CDR3, is DTGVSQNPRHKITKRGQNVTFRCDPISEHNRLYWYRQTLGQGPEFLTYFQNEAQLEKSRLLSDRFSAERPKGSFSTLEIQRTEQGDSAMYLCASSRDSTDTQYFGPGTRLTVL.

This clone was found a few times. The chain uses TRBV7-2 and TRBJ2-7; D perhaps matches TRBD2 (6 bases). V lost 5 bases to trimming and J lost 5 bases, with 10 bases between them. Germline V gene data show CDR1 as SGHTA and CDR2 as FQGNSA. The CDR3 runs to 12 residues. CDR3 sequence reads: CASSMGGHEQYF. Here the CDR3 DNA reads TGTGCCAGCAGCATGGGGGGTCACGAGCAGTACTTC.

The genes are TRBV4-1 and TRBJ2-2; 8 nucleotides match TRBD2. The trim removed 1 base at V and 6 bases at J, leaving 1 base unmatched. Per germline, CDR1 MGHRA and CDR2 YSYEKL. The CDR3 has 14 residues. The CDR3 DNA follows: TGCGCCAGCAGCCAAGGACTAGCGTCCGGGGAGCTGTTTTTT. Its translation: CASSQGLASGELFF.

V and J are TRBV7-6 and TRBJ2-7, with 11 bases fitting TRBD1. The trim removed 5 bases at V and 3 bases at J, leaving 3 bases unmatched. Looked up from germline, CDR1 is SGHVS and CDR2 is FNYEAQ. This CDR3 region has 14 residues. CDR3 protein: CASSDGTGGYEQYF. CDR3 bases: TGTGCCAGCAGCGACGGGACAGGGGGCTACGAGCAGTACTTC.

J is TRBJ1-2 and V is TRBV5-1; D not resolved. This CDR3 spans 12 amino acids. The V gene lost 6 bases and the J gene lost 1 base, with 7 bases spanning the gap. Germline CDR1 SGHRS, CDR2 YFSETQ. CDR3 sequence reads: CASTGINYGYTF. In nucleotides, the CDR3 is TGCGCCAGCACCGGGATTAACTATGGCTACACCTTC.

The chain combines TRBV7-9 with TRBJ2-1; TRBD1 matches 10 bases. V shed 5 bases and J 5 bases; nucleotides not matched to a gene: 9. This CDR3 is built from 16 residues. Germline values: CDR1 SEHNR, CDR2 FQNEAQ (reference sequence). In DNA form, the CDR3 reads TGTGCCAGCAGCCCAGGACAGGGGGTCTTTCACAATGAGCAGTTCTTC. Translating gives CASSPGQGVFHNEQFF.

This clone was picked up a small number of times. A read error may produce the germline difference seen at one junction end. V usage is TRBV5-1 and J usage is TRBJ2-1; D remains ambiguous. The CDR3 is made up of 11 amino acids. The germline V gene encodes CDR1 SGHRS and CDR2 YFSETQ. CDR3 residues: CASSRSPRLVF. CDR3 bases: TGCGCCAGCAGCCGGTCCCCCCGTTTGGTCTTC.

This clone was observed once. The rearrangement joins TRBV2 to TRBJ2-2; unclear D gene. V was shortened by 1 base and J by 6 bases, with 9 bases between the two germline ends. The CDR3 is 14 amino acids. Germline CDR1 is SNHLY and CDR2 is FYNNEI. CDR3 loop: CASSEVGPPGELFF. The CDR3, as DNA: TGTGCCAGCAGTGAAGTTGGCCCACCCGGGGAGCTGTTTTTT.

This chain links TRBV7-6 with TRBJ2-2, with 13 bases aligning to TRBD2. V lost 3 bases and J lost 6; bases outside the gene matches: 7. The CDR3 runs 17 residues. CDR1 is SGHVS and CDR2 is FNYEAQ in the germline V gene. Here the CDR3 reads CASSFPTSGGWAGELFF. The CDR3 nucleotides read TGTGCCAGCAGCTTCCCGACTAGCGGGGGGTGGGCCGGGGAGCTGTTTTTT.

The chain combines TRBV19 with TRBJ2-5; D is perhaps TRBD2 (6 bases). The CDR3 spans 17 residues. The ends were cut back, 2 bases at V and 5 bases at J, with 21 bases in the middle. Per germline, CDR1 LNHDA and CDR2 SQIVND (reference sequence). In DNA, the CDR3 is TGTGCCAGTAGTATAACCCAAGCGGAGGGGTGGCGGGAGACCCAGTACTTC. Translating gives CASSITQAEGWRETQYF.

The J gene is TRBJ2-3, the V gene TRBV4-3, with TRBD2 identical over 9 bases. This CDR3 spans 16 amino acids. Losses at the gene ends were 4 bases for V and 5 bases for J; bases not matched to a gene: 10. The germline CDR1 and CDR2 sequences are LGHNA and YSLEER. CDR3 protein: CASSRVRGGALDTQYF. For the CDR3, the DNA is TGCGCCAGCAGCCGAGTGCGCGGGGGGGCATTAGATACGCAGTATTTT.

The chain has TRBV9 and TRBJ2-3, with D possibly being TRBD2 (6 bases). There are 17 residues in the CDR3. V shed 0 bases and J shed 4 bases, with 18 bases lying between them. Germline CDR1 and CDR2: SGDLS and YYNGEE. The CDR3 DNA reads as TGTGCCAGCAGCGTAGAGGTTACTAGCCTCGGTTCAGATACGCAGTATTTT. It specifies CASSVEVTSLGSDTQYF. Variable domain in full (rest from reference TRBV9 and TRBJ2-3): DSGVTQTPKHLITATGQRVTLRCSPRSGDLSVYWYQQSLDQGLQFLIQYYNGEERAKGNILERFSAQQFPDLHSELNLSSLELGDSALYFCASSVEVTSLGSDTQYFGPGTRLTVL.

The J gene is TRBJ2-7, the V gene TRBV9; a weak D match, TRBD2 (6 bases). CDR3 size: 13 residues. Trimming removed 0 bases at V and 3 bases at J, with 7 bases between. Germline CDR1 is SGDLS and CDR2 is YYNGEE. DNA for the CDR3: TGTGCCAGCAGCGTAGAGGAGGGCTACGAGCAGTACTTC. This codes for CASSVEEGYEQYF.

J is TRBJ2-3 and V is TRBV29-1; D is perhaps TRBD1 (8 bases). CDR3 length: 16 residues. Germline CDR1 is SQVTM and CDR2 is ANQGSEA. Trimming took 3 bases from V and 3 from J, leaving 19 bases between them. The CDR3 protein is CSVDGADRGGTDTQYF. The CDR3 nucleotides are TGCAGCGTTGATGGCGCCGACAGGGGAGGGACAGATACGCAGTATTTT.

With regard to this clone: Germline and junction disagree at one end, which may indicate a read error. The CDR3 coding sequence is TGTTCCAGCAGCACAGGGGGCAATGAGCAGTTCTTC. As protein: CSSSTGGNEQFF. This rearrangement joins TRBV7-9 to TRBJ2-1, with 8 bases identical to TRBD1. The CDR3 is 12 residues long. The germline V gene encodes CDR1 SEHNR and CDR2 FQNEAQ (reference sequence).